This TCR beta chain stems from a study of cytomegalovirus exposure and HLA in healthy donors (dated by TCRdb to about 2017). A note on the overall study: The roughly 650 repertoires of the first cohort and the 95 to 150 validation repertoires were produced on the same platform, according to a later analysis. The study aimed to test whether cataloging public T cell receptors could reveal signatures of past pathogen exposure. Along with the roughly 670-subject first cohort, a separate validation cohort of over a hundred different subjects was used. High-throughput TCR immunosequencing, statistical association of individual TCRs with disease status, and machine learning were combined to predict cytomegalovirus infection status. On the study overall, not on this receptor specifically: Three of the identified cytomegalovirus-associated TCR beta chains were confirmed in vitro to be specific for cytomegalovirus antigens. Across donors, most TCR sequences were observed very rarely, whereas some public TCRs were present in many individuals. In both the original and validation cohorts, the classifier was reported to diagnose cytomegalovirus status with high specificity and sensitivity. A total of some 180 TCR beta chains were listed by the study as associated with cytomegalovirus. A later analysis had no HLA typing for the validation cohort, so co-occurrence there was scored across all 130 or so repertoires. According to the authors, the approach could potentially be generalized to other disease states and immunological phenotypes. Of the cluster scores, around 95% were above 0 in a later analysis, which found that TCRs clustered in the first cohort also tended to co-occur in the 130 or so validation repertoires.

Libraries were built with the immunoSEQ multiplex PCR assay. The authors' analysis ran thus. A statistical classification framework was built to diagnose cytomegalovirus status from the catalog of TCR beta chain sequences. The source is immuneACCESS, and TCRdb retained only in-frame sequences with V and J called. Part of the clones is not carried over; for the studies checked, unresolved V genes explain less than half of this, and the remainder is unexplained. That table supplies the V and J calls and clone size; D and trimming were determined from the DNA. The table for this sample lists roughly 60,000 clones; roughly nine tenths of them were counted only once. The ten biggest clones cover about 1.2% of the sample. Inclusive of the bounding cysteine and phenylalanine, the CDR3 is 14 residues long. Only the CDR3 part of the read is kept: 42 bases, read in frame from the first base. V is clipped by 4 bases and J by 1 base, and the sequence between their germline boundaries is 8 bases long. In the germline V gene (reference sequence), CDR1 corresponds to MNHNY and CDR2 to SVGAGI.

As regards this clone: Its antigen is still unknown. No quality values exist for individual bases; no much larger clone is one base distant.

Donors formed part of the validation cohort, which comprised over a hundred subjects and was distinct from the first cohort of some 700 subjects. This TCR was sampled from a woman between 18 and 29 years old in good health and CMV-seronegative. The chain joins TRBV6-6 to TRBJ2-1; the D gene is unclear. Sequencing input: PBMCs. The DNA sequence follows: TGTGCCAGCAGTTCAACGCGGTCCTACAATGAGCAGTTCTTC. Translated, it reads CASSSTRSYNEQFF.